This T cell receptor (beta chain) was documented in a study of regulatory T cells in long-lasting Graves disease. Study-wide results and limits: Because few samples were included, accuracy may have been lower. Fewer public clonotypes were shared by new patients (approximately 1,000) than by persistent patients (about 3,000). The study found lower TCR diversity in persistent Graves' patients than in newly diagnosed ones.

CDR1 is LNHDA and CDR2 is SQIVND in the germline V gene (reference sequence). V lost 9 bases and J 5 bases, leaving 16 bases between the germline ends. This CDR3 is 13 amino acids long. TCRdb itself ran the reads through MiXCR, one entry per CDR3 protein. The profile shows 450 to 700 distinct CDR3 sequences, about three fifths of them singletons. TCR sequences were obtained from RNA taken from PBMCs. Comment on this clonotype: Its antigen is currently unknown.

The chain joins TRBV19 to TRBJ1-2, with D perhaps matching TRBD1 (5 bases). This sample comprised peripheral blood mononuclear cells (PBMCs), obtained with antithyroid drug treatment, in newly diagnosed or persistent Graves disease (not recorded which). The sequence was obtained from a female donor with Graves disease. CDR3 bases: TGTGCCAGCCGACCTACCAGGGTTTATGGCTACACCTTC. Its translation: CASRPTRVYGYTF.